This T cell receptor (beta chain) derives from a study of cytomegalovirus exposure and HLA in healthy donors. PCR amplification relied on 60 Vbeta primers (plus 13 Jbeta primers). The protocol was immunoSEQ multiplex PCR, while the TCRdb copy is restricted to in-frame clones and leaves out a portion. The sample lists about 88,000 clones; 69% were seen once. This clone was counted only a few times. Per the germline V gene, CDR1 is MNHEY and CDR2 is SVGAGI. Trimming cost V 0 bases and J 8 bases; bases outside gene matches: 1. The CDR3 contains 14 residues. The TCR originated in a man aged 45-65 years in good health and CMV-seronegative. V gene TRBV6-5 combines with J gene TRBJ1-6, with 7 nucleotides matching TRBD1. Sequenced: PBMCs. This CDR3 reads CASSYSTGHSPLHF. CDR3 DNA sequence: TGTGCCAGCAGTTACTCGACAGGGCATTCACCCCTCCACTTT.